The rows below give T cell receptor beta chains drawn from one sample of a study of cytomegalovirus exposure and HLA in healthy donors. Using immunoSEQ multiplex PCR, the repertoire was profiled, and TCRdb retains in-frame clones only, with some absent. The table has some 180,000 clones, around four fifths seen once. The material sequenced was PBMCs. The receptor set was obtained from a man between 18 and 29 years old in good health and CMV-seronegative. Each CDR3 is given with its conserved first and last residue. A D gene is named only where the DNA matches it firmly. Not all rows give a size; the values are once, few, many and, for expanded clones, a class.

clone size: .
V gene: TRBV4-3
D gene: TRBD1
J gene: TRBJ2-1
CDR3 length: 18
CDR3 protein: CASSQALGQIQSYNEQFF
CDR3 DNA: TGCGCCAGCAGCCAAGCCCTGGGACAGATTCAATCCTACAATGAGCAGTTCTTC

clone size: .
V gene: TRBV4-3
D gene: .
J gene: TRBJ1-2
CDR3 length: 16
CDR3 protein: CASSQEPTFPGYGYTF
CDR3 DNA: TGCGCCAGCAGCCAAGAACCCACTTTTCCGGGCTATGGCTACACCTTC

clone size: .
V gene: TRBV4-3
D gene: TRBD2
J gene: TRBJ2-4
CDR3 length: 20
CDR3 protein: CASSQGPVSASGGSKNIQYF
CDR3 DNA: TGCGCCAGCAGCCAAGGACCCGTGAGTGCTAGCGGGGGGAGCAAAAACATTCAGTACTTC

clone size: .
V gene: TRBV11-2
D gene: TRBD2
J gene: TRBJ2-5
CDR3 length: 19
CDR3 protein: CASSQVGLAGGIVKETQYF
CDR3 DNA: TGTGCCAGCAGCCAGGTGGGGCTAGCGGGAGGAATCGTTAAAGAGACCCAGTACTTC

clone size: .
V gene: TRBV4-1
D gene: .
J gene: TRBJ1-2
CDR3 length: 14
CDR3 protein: CASSQDGSNYGYTF
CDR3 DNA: TGCGCCAGCAGCCAAGACGGGAGTAACTATGGCTACACCTTC

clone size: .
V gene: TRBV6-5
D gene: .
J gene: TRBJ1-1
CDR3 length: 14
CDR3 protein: CASRSGGRVTEAFF
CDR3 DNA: TGTGCCAGCAGAAGCGGGGGCAGGGTCACTGAAGCTTTCTTT

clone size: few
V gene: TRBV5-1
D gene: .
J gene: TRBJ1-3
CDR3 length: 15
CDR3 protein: CASSLEAGSGNTIYF
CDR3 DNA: TGCGCCAGCAGCTTGGAGGCGGGCTCTGGAAACACCATATATTTT

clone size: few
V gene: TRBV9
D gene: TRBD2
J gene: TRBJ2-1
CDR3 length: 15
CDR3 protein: CASSVFGLADNEQFF
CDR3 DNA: TGTGCCAGCAGCGTTTTTGGACTAGCGGATAATGAGCAGTTCTTC

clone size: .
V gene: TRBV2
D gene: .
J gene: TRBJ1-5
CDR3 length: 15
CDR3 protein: CASSRFVHSNQPQHF
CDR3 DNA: TGTGCCAGCTCCCGGTTTGTCCATAGCAATCAGCCCCAGCATTTT

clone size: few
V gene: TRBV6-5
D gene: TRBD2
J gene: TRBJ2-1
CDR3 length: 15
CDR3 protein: CASSYKGLAGNEQFF
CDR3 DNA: TGTGCCAGCAGTTATAAGGGACTAGCGGGGAATGAGCAGTTCTTC

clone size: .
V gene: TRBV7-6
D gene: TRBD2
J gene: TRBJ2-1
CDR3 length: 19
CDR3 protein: CASSLARAQSGRWDNEQFF
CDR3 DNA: TGTGCCAGCAGCTTAGCACGTGCCCAGAGCGGGAGATGGGACAATGAGCAGTTCTTC

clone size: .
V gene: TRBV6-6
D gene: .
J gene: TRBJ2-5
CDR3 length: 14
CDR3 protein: CASSYASQGETQYF
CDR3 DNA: TGTGCCAGCAGTTACGCGAGCCAGGGAGAGACCCAGTACTTC

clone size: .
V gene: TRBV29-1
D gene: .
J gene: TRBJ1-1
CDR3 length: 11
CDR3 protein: CSVGHQKGAFF
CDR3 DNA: TGCAGCGTTGGACACCAAAAAGGAGCTTTCTTT

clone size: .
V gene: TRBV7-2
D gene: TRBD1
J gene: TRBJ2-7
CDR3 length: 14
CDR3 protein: CASSFPTGAHEQYF
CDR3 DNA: TGTGCCAGCAGCTTTCCCACAGGGGCCCACGAGCAGTACTTC

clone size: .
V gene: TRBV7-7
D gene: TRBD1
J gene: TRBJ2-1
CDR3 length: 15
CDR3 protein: CASSLAGQGYNEQFF
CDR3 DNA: TGTGCTAGCAGCTTGGCCGGACAGGGGTACAATGAGCAGTTCTTC

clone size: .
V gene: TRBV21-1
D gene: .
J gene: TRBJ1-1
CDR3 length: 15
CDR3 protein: CASILSTGYDTEAFF
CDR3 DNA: TGTGCCAGCATCTTATCGACAGGCTATGACACTGAAGCTTTCTTT

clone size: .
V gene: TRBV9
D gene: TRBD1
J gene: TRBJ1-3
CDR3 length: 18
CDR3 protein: CASSVVPGTGGGGNTIYF
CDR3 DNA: TGTGCCAGCAGCGTAGTTCCCGGGACAGGGGGCGGTGGAAACACCATATATTTT

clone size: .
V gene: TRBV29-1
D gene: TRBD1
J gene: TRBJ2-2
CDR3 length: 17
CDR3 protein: CSVAGQGASMDTGELFF
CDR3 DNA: TGCAGCGTCGCAGGACAGGGGGCGAGTATGGACACCGGGGAGCTGTTTTTT

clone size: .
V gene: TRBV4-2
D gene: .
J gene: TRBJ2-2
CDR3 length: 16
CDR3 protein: CASSQEGGGDTGELFF
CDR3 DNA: TGTGCCAGCAGCCAAGAAGGCGGAGGAGACACCGGGGAGCTGTTTTTT

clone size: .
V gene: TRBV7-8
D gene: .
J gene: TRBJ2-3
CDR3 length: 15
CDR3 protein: CASSSVGGSTDTQYF
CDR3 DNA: TGTGCCAGCAGCTCCGTGGGGGGAAGCACAGATACGCAGTATTTT

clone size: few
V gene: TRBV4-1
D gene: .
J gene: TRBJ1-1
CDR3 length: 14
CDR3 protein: CASSPGVGTTEAFF
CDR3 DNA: TGCGCCAGCAGCCCGGGGGTTGGCACCACTGAAGCTTTCTTT

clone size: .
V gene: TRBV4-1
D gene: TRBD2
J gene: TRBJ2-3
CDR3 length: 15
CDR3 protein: CASSHRLAGGDTQYF
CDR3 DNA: TGCGCCAGCAGCCACCGACTAGCGGGGGGAGATACGCAGTATTTT

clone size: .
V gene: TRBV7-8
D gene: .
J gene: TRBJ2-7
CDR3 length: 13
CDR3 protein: CASSLVGRGYQYF
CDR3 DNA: TGTGCCAGCAGCTTAGTAGGGAGAGGATATCAGTACTTC

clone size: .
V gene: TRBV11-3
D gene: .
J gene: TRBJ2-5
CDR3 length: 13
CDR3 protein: CASSLYARETQYF
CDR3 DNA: TGTGCCAGCAGCTTATATGCTCGGGAGACCCAGTACTTC

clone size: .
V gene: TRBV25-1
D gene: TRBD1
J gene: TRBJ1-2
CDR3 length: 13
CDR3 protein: CASAAGGGYGYTF
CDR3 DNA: TGTGCCAGCGCTGCAGGGGGTGGCTATGGCTACACCTTC

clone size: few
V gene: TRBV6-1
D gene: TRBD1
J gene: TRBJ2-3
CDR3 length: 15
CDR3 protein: CASSEAGGLMDTQYF
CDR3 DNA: TGTGCCAGCAGTGAAGCAGGGGGCTTGATGGATACGCAGTATTTT

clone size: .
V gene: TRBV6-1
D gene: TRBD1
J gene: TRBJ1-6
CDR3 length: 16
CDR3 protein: CASSGDAGTGQVGVHF
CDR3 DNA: TGTGCCAGCAGTGGGGATGCCGGGACAGGGCAAGTAGGGGTCCACTTT

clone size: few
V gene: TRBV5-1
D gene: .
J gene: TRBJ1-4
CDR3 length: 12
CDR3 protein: CASSPGDEKLFF
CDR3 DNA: TGCGCCAGCAGCCCCGGGGATGAAAAACTGTTTTTT

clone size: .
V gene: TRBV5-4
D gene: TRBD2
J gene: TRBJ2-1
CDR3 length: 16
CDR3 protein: CASSLGGLAGRNEQFF
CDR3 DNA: TGTGCCAGCAGCTTGGGGGGACTAGCGGGACGGAATGAGCAGTTCTTC

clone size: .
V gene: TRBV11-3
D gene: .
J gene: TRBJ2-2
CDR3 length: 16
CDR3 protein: CASSPGTVGNTGELFF
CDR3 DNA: TGTGCCAGCAGCCCAGGGACTGTAGGAAACACCGGGGAGCTGTTTTTT

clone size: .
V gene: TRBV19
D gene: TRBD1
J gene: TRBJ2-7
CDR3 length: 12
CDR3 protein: CASSDRGYEQYF
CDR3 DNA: TGTGCCAGTAGCGACAGGGGCTACGAGCAGTACTTC

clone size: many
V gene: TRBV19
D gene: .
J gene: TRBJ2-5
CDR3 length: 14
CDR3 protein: CASSTKTGRETQYF
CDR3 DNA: TGTGCCAGTAGTACGAAGACAGGGAGGGAGACCCAGTACTTC